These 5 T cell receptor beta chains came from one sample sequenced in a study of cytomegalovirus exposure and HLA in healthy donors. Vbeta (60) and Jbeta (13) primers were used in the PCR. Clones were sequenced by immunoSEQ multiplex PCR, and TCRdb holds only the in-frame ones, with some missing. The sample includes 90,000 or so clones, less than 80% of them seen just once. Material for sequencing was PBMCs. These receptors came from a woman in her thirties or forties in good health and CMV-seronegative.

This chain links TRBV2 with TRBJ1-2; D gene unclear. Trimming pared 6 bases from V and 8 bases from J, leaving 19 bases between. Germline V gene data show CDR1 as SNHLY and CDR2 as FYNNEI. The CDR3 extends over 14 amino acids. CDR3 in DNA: TGTGCCAGCAGCAAACAACCTGGCCAGGCCGGCTACACCTTC. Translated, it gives CASSKQPGQAGYTF.

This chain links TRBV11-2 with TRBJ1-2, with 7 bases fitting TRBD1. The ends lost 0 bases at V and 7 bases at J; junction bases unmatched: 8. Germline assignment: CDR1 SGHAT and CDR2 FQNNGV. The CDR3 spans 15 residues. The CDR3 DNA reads TGTGCCAGCAGCTTAGAGGGCCAGGGGGGCAGTGGCTACACCTTC. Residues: CASSLEGQGGSGYTF.

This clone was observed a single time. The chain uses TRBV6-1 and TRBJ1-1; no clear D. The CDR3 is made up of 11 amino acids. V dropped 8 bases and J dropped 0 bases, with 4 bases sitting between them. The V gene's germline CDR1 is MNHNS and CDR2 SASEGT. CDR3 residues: CASELNTEAFF. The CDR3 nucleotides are TGTGCCAGCGAGTTGAACACTGAAGCTTTCTTT.

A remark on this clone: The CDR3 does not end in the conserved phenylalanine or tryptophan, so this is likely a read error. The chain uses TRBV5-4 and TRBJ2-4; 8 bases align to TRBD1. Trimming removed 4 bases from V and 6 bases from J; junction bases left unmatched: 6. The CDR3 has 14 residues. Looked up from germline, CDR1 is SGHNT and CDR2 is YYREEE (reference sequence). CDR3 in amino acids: CASSPDRGINIQYL. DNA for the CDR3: TGTGCCAGCAGCCCCGACAGGGGCATAAACATTCAGTACCTC.

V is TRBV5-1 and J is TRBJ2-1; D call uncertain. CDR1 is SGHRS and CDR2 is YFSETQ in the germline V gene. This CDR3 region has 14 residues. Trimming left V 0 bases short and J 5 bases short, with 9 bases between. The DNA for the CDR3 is TGCGCCAGCAGCTTGGGTCTAACCAACAATGAGCAGTTCTTC. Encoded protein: CASSLGLTNNEQFF.